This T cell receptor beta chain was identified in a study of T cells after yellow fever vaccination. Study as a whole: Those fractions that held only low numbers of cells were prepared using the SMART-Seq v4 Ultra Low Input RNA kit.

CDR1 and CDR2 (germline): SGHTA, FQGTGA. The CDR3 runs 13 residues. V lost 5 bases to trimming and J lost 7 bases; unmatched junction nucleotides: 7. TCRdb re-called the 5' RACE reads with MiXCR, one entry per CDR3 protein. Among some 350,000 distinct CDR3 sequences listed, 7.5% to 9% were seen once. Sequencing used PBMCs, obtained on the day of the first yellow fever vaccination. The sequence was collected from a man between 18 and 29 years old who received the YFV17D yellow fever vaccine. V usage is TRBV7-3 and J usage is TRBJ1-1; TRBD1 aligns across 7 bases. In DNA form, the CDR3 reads TGTGCCAGCAGCCCGACAGGGTTGAGTGAAGCTTTCTTT. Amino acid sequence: CASSPTGLSEAFF.